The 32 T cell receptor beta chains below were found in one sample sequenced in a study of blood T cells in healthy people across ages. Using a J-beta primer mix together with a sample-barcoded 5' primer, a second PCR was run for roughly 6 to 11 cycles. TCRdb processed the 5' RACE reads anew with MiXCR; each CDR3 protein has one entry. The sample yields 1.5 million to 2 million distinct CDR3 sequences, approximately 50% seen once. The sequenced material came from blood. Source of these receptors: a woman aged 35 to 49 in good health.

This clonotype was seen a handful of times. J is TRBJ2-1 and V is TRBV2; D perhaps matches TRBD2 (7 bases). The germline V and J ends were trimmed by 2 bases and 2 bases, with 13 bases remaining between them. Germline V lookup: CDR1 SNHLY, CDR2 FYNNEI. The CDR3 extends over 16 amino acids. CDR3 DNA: TGTGCCAGCAGTGAATGGGGGGGCCCCCCCTACAATGAGCAGTTCTTC. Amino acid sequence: CASSEWGGPPYNEQFF.

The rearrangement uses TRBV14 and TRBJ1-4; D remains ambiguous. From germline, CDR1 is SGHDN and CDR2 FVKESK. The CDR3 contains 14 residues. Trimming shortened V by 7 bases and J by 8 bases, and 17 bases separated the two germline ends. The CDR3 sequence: CASKPMRSGEKLFF. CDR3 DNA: TGTGCCAGCAAACCTATGCGGTCAGGCGAAAAACTGTTTTTT.

CDR3 DNA sequence: TGTGCCAGCAGCTTGAAGGGGGTGAGCTCCTACAATGAGCAGTACTTC. This encodes CASSLKGVSSYNEQYF. This chain connects TRBV7-9 to TRBJ2-1; D perhaps matches TRBD1 (6 bases). TRBJ2-7 explains the end of the DNA better; the J call may be wrong. Germline V gene data show CDR1 as SEHNR and CDR2 as FQNEAQ (reference sequence). The CDR3 totals 16 residues.

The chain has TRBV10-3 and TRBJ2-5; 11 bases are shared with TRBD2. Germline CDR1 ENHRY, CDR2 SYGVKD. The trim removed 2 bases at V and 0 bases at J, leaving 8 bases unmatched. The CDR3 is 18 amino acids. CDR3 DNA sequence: TGTGCCATCAGTGAGCACGCGGCTAGCGGGGGGTACCAAGAGACCCAGTACTTC. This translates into CAISEHAASGGYQETQYF.

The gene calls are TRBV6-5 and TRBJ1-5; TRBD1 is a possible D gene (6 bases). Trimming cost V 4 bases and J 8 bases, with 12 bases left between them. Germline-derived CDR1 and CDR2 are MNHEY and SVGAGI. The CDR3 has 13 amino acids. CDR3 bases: TGTGCCAGCAGTTGGACAGAGAAGGAGCCCCAGCATTTT. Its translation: CASSWTEKEPQHF.

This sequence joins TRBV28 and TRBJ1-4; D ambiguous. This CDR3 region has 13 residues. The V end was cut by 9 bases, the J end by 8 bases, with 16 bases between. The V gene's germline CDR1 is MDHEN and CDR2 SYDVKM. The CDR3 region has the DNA TGTGCCAGTCTCGAAAGCGGGGTAGAAAAACTGTTTTTT. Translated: CASLESGVEKLFF.

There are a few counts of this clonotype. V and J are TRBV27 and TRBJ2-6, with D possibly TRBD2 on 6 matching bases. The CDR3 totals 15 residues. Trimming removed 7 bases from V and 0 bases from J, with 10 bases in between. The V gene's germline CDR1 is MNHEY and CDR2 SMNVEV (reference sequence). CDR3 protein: CASTDGSSGANVLTF. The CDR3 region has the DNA TGTGCCAGCACCGACGGGAGCTCTGGGGCCAACGTCCTGACTTTC. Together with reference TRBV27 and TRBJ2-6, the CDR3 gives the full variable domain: EAQVTQNPRYLITVTGKKLTVTCSQNMNHEYMSWYRQDPGLGLRQIYYSMNVEVTDKGDVPEGYKVSRKEKRNFPLILESPSPNQTSLYFCASTDGSSGANVLTFGAGSRLTVL.

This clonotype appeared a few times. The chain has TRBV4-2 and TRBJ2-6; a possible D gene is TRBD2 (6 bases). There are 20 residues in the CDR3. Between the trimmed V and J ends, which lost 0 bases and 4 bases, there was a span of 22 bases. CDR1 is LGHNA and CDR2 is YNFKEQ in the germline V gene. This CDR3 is CASSQDAGWDLGSGANVLTF. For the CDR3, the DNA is TGTGCCAGCAGCCAAGACGCGGGATGGGACCTCGGGTCCGGGGCCAACGTCCTGACTTTC.

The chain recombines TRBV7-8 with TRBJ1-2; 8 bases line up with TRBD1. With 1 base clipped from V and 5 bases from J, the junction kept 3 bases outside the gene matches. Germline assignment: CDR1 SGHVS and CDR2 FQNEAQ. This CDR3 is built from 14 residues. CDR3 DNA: TGTGCCAGCAGCTTAGTGGGACAGGAATATGGCTACACCTTC. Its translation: CASSLVGQEYGYTF.

CDR3 in amino acids: CASSASPDSTDTQYF. The CDR3, as DNA: TGTGCCAGCAGCGCTAGCCCTGACAGCACAGATACGCAGTATTTT. The V gene is TRBV7-2, the J gene TRBJ2-3, with TRBD2 as a possible D gene (5 bases). Germline CDR1 reads SGHTA; CDR2 reads FQGNSA. V lost 5 bases to trimming and J lost 0 bases, with 12 bases between them. The CDR3 consists of 15 residues.

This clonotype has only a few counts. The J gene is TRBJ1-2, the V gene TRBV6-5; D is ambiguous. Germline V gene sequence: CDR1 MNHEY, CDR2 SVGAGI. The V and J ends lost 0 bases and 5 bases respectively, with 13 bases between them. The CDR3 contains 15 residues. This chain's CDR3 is CASSYSSSQAYGYTF. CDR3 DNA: TGTGCCAGCAGTTACTCATCTTCACAAGCGTATGGCTACACCTTC.

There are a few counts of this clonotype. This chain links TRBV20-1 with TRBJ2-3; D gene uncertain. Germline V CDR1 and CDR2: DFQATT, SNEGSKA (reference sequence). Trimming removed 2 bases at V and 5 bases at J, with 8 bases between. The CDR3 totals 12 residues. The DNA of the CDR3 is TGCAGTGCTAGATATCCGGGAGATACGCAGTATTTT. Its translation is CSARYPGDTQYF.

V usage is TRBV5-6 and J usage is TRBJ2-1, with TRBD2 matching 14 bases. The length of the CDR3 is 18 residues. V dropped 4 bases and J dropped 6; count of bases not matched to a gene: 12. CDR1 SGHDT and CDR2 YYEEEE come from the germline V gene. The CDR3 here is CASSGVGLAGGLRNEQFF. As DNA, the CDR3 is TGTGCCAGCAGCGGGGTCGGACTAGCGGGGGGACTCCGCAATGAGCAGTTCTTC.

DNA of the CDR3: TGTGCCAGCAGCCAGGATCGATCGACAGGCCCCGGGGAGACCCAGTACTTC. Amino acids: CASSQDRSTGPGETQYF. The V call is TRBV4-2, the J call TRBJ2-5, with TRBD1 as a possible D gene (6 bases). This CDR3 is built from 17 residues. V lost 3 bases and J 5 bases, leaving 22 bases between the germline ends. In germline, CDR1 is LGHNA, CDR2 YNFKEQ.

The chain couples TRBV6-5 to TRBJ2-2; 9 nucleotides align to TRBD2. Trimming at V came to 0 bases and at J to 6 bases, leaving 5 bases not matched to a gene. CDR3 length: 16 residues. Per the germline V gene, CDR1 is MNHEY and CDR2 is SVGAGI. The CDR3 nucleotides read TGTGCCAGCAGTTACTCTCTAGCGGGGTTGCCCGGGGAGCTGTTTTTT. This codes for CASSYSLAGLPGELFF.

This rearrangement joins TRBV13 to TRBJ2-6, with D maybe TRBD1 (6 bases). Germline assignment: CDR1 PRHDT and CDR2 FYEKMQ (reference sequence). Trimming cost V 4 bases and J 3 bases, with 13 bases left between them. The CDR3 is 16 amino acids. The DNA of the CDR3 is TGTGCCAGCAGCTCAGAACCAGGGGTTGGGGCCAACGTCCTGACTTTC. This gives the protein CASSSEPGVGANVLTF.

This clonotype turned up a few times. The CDR3, as DNA: TGCAGTGCTAGAGATCCCGCGGGGGGCTCCTACAATGAGCAGTTCTTC. As protein: CSARDPAGGSYNEQFF. The rearrangement uses TRBV20-1 and TRBJ2-1, with 8 bases that match TRBD2. The J segment lost 0 bases and the V segment lost 0 bases, leaving 4 bases of the junction unmatched. The CDR3 is made up of 16 amino acids. CDR1 and CDR2 (germline): DFQATT, SNEGSKA (reference sequence).

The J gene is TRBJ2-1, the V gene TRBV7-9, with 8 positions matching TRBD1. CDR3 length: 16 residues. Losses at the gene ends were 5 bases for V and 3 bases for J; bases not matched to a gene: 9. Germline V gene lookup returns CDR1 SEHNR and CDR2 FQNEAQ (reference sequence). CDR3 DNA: TGTGCCAGCAGCCTACATAGACAGGGGAACTACAATGAGCAGTTCTTC. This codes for CASSLHRQGNYNEQFF. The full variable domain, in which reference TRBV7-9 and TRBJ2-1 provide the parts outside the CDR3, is DTGVSQNPRHKITKRGQNVTFRCDPISEHNRLYWYRQTLGQGPEFLTYFQNEAQLEKSRLLSDRFSAERPKGSFSTLEIQRTEQGDSAMYLCASSLHRQGNYNEQFFGPGTRLTVL.

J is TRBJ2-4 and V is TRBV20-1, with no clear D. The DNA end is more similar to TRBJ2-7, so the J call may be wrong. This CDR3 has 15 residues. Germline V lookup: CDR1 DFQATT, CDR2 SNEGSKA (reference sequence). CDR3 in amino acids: CSAKMKETSRYEQYF. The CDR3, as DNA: TGCAGTGCAAAAATGAAGGAGACTTCTCGCTACGAGCAGTACTTC.

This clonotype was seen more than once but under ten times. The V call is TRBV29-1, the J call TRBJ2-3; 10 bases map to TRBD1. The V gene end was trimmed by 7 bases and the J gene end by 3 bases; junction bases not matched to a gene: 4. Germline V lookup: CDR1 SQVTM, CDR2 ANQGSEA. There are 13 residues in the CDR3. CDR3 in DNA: TGCAGCGGGTGGGACAGGGGAACAGATACGCAGTATTTT. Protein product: CSGWDRGTDTQYF.

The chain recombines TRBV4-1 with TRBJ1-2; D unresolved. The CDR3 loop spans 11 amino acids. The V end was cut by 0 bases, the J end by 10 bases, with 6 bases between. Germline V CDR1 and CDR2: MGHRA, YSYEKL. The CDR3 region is CASSQEGSYTF. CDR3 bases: TGCGCCAGCAGCCAAGAAGGGTCCTACACCTTC.

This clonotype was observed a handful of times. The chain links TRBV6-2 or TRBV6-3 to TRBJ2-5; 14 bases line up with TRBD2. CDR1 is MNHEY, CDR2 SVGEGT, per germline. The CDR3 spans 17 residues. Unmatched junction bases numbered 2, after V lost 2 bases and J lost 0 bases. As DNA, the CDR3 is TGTGCCAGCAGTTACGGGACTAGCGGGGGCAACCAAGAGACCCAGTACTTC. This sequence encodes CASSYGTSGGNQETQYF.

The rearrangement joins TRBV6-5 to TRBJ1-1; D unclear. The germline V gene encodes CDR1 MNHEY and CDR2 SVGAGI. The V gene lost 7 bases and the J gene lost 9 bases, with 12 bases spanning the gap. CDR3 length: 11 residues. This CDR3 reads CASIKTSKAFF. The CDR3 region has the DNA TGTGCCAGCATAAAGACTAGCAAAGCTTTCTTT.

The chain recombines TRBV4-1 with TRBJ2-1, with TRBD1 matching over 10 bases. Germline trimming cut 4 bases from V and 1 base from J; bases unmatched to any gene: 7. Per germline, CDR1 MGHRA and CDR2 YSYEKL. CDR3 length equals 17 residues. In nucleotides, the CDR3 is TGCGCCAGCAGCCTCCGACAGGGGGCGGATTCCTACAATGAGCAGTTCTTC. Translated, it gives CASSLRQGADSYNEQFF.

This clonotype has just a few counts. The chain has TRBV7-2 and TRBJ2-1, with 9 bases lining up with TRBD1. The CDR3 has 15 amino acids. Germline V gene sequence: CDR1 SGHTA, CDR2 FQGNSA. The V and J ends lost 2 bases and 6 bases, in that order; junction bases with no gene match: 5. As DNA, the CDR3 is TGTGCCAGCAGCTTAACCCGGGACAGGGCCAATGAGCAGTTCTTC. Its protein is CASSLTRDRANEQFF.

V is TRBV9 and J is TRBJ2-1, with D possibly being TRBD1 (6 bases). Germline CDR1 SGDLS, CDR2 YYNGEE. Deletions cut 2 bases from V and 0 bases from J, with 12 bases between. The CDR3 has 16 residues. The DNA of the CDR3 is TGTGCCAGCAGCGTTCAGGGGAAGAGCTCCTACAATGAGCAGTTCTTC. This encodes CASSVQGKSSYNEQFF. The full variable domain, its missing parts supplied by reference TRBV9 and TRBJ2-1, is DSGVTQTPKHLITATGQRVTLRCSPRSGDLSVYWYQQSLDQGLQFLIQYYNGEERAKGNILERFSAQQFPDLHSELNLSSLELGDSALYFCASSVQGKSSYNEQFFGPGTRLTVL.

In DNA form, the CDR3 reads TGCAGTGCCAGAACAGAGATTGACTTCTACGAGCAGTACTTC. It encodes CSARTEIDFYEQYF. This chain joins TRBV20-1 and TRBJ2-7; D gene uncertain. The ends were cut back, 6 bases at V and 3 bases at J, with 18 bases in the middle. There are 14 residues in the CDR3. The V gene's germline CDR1 is DFQATT and CDR2 SNEGSKA (reference sequence).

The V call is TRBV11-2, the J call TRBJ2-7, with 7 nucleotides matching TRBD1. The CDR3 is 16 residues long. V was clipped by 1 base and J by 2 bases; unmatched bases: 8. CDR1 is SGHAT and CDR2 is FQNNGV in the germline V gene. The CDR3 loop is CASSLGAGGLPYEQYF. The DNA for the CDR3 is TGTGCCAGCAGCTTAGGGGCAGGGGGTTTGCCCTACGAGCAGTACTTC.

The CDR3 nucleotides are TGTGCCAGCACCTGGGGGGGCCCTTCCTACGAGCAGTACTTC. As protein: CASTWGGPSYEQYF. The chain recombines TRBV12-3 or TRBV12-4 with TRBJ2-7, with a tentative D call TRBD2 (7 bases). V was cut by 7 bases and J by 1 base, with 14 bases left in between. The CDR3 has 14 residues.

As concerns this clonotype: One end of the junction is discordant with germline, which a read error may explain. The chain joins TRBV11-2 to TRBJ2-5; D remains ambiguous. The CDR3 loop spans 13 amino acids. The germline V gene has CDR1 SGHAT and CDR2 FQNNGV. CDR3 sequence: CASRTYEQEAQYF. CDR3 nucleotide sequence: TGTGCCAGCAGGACGTATGAACAAGAGGCCCAGTACTTC.

The chain's CDR3 is CASSVELIILYEQYF. CDR3 nucleotide sequence: TGTGCCAGCAGTGTCGAGTTAATAATACTTTACGAGCAGTACTTC. J is TRBJ2-4 and V is TRBV6-1; unclear D gene. Judging by the DNA end, TRBJ2-7 fits better; the J call may be wrong. The CDR3 has 15 amino acids. Per germline, CDR1 MNHNS and CDR2 SASEGT.

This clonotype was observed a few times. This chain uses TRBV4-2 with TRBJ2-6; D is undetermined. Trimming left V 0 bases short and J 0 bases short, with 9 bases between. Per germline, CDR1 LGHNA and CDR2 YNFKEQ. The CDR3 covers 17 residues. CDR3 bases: TGTGCCAGCAGCCAAGATGTCCCCGTCTCTGGGGCCAACGTCCTGACTTTC. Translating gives CASSQDVPVSGANVLTF.